This entry is about one T cell receptor (beta chain). Authors' methods: Scientists estimated how many nucleated cells there were by amplifying reference gene primers. TCRdb's copy holds only in-frame clones and misses some; the assay was immunoSEQ multiplex PCR. From that table come the V and J calls and clone size; the DNA was used to work out D and trimming. The table shows about 270,000 clones, with around 85% occurring only once. The data derive from a study of blood T cell repertoires in COVID-19. The overall study: The origin of the acute and convalescent COVID-19 samples was the United States, Italy and Spain. The analysed material was cDNA or gDNA that came from T cells, B-cell-depleted T cells, or PBMCs.

The germline V and J ends were trimmed by 0 bases and 5 bases, with 11 bases remaining between them. The CDR3 has 15 residues. The germline CDR1 and CDR2 sequences are SGHRS and YFSETQ. The rearrangement uses TRBV5-1 and TRBJ1-4; TRBD1 might be the D (6 bases). The sequence was obtained from a woman aged 50 to 65 with active or convalescent COVID-19. Sequenced sample: peripheral blood. The CDR3 here is CASSLGFDRNEKLFF. The CDR3 coding sequence is TGCGCCAGCAGCTTGGGGTTCGACAGGAATGAAAAACTGTTTTTT.